The clone carrying this T cell receptor (beta chain) was detected only a few times. The data derive from a study of regulatory T cells in long-lasting Graves disease. The CDR3 is made up of 16 amino acids. Germline V gives CDR1 SGHTA, CDR2 FQGTGA. Germline trimming cut 5 bases from V and 4 bases from J; bases unmatched to any gene: 11. Stated time point: newly diagnosed GD, antithyroid drugs for less than 3 months. Extracted RNA from PBMCs served as the source of the TCR library. Researchers made TCR beta libraries by using iRepertoire HTBI primers and running Arm-PCR on CDR3 regions. TCRdb re-analysed the multiplex PCR reads in MiXCR, keeping a single row per CDR3 protein. The sample includes roughly 320,000 distinct CDR3 sequences, over 15% of them seen just once. This same sample was also taken into another study, of T cells in Graves' hyperthyroidism and ophthalmopathy. From that paper: Most thyroid clonotypes with frequency above 0.001 were detected in blood.

The rearrangement uses TRBV7-3 and TRBJ2-5, with TRBD2 identical over 9 bases. The receptor was isolated from a man aged 35 to 55 with Graves disease. Sequenced here: peripheral blood mononuclear cells (PBMCs), sampled at new diagnosis, from a patient treated with antithyroid drugs. The CDR3 coding sequence is TGTGCCAGCAGCCCGAGAGGGGCTAGCGGGGCAGAGACCCAGTACTTC. Translated, it gives CASSPRGASGAETQYF.